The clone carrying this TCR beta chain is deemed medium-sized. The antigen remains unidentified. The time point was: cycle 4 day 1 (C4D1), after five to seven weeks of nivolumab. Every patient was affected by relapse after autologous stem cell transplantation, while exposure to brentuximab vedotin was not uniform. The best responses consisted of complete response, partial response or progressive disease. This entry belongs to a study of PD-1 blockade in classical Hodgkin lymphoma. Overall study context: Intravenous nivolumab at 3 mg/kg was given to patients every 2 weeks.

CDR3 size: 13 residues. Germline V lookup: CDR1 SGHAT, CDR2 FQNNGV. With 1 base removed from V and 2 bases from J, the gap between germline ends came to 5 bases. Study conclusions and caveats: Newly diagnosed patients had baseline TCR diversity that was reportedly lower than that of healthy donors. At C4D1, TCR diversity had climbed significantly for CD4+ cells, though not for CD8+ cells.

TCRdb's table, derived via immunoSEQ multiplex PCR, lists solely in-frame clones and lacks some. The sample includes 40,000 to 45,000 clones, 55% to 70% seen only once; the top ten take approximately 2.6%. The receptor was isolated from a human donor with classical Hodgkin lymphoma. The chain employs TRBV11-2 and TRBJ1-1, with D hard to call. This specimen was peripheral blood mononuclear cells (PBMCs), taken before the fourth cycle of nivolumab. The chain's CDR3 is CASSLVRNTEAFF. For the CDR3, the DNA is TGTGCCAGCAGCTTAGTTAGAAACACTGAAGCTTTCTTT.